This T cell receptor beta chain was documented in a study of T cell repertoires in cytomegalovirus infection. Looking at the study overall: Use of recently identified HLA-C-restricted and well-studied HLA-B-restricted CMV epitopes was part of the study. Public TCR beta signatures marked donors with CMV infection and the matching HLA.

TCRdb re-called the reads with MiXCR, one entry per CDR3 protein. The sample consists of about 920,000 distinct CDR3 sequences, approximately 32% of them appearing once. In this sample, this clonotype turned up many times. What it binds is unknown. Study-wide results and caveats: Summed public TCR beta family frequency identified CMV carriers bearing the relevant HLA. The ex vivo response showed dominance by HLA-C-restricted CMV-specific TCR beta clonotypes.

This specimen was cultured CD8+ T cells from PBMCs, taken from culture after CMV antigen stimulation. The receptor's source is a human donor in good health (CMV status not recorded). Some clones in this sample may be carry-over from other donors' samples.

The CDR3 sequence: CASSLQGVNTEAFF. The CDR3 region has the DNA TGTGCCAGCAGTTTACAGGGGGTGAACACTGAAGCTTTCTTT. This chain connects TRBV12-3 or TRBV12-4 to TRBJ1-1, with TRBD1 matching over 7 bases. J lost 0 bases, V lost 2 bases, and 0 bases had no gene match. The CDR3 extends over 14 amino acids.